These 17 T cell receptor beta chains were sequenced from one sample in a study of cytomegalovirus exposure and HLA in healthy donors. The PCR made use of 60 Vbeta and 13 Jbeta primers. Assay: immunoSEQ multiplex PCR; the TCRdb copy retains only in-frame clones and omits some. The data contain fewer than 200,000 clones, 87% of them singletons. Sequenced material: PBMCs. Source of these receptors: a boy under 10 years old in good health and CMV-seronegative.

The V call is TRBV7-8, the J call TRBJ2-7; TRBD1 matches at 9 bases. The CDR3 has 15 residues. The V gene end was trimmed by 6 bases and the J gene end by 6 bases; junction bases not matched to a gene: 12. Germline V gene lookup returns CDR1 SGHVS and CDR2 FQNEAQ. Here the CDR3 reads CASRLQTGQGIEQYF. DNA of the CDR3: TGTGCCAGCAGACTTCAAACGGGACAGGGAATCGAGCAGTACTTC.

The chain uses TRBV5-1 and TRBJ2-7; 13 nucleotides agree with TRBD2. V trimming: 0 bases; J trimming: 4 bases; junction bases outside the gene matches: 13. The length of the CDR3 is 19 residues. CDR1 and CDR2 from the germline V gene are SGHRS and YFSETQ. This CDR3 reads CASSLARGLAGSTGYEQYF. The CDR3 DNA reads TGCGCCAGCAGCTTGGCCCGGGGACTAGCGGGAAGCACCGGGTACGAGCAGTACTTC.

The rearrangement joins TRBV10-3 to TRBJ2-2; TRBD2 agrees at 8 bases. This CDR3 has 16 residues. V was clipped by 4 bases and J by 6 bases; unmatched bases: 10. The V gene's germline CDR1 is ENHRY and CDR2 SYGVKD. In DNA, the CDR3 is TGTGCCATCAGTGGACCTGAGCGGGAGAGATCCGGGGAGCTGTTTTTT. It specifies CAISGPERERSGELFF.

The chain carries TRBV15 and TRBJ2-1; weak D call: TRBD2 (5 bases). The CDR3 is 13 amino acids. CDR1 and CDR2 from the germline V gene are LNHNV and YYDKDF (reference sequence). V lost 1 base and J 9 bases, leaving 10 bases between the germline ends. CDR3 nucleotides: TGTGCCACCAGCAGAGCTAGAGGAGGTGAGCAGTTCTTC. This gives the protein CATSRARGGEQFF.

The chain couples TRBV28 to TRBJ2-5, with 10 bases lining up with TRBD1. With 5 bases clipped from V and 1 base from J, the junction kept 10 bases outside the gene matches. The CDR3 has 17 residues. The germline CDR1 and CDR2 sequences are MDHEN and SYDVKM. CDR3 in DNA: TGTGCCAGCAGTACCATCGGACAGGGGGGACCCCAAGAGACCCAGTACTTC. Translating it yields CASSTIGQGGPQETQYF.

This rearrangement joins TRBV7-4 to TRBJ2-4; TRBD2 is a possible D gene (6 bases). Germline assignment: CDR1 SGHVT and CDR2 SQSDAQ. With 7 bases removed from V and 7 bases from J, the gap between germline ends came to 20 bases. The CDR3 is 15 residues long. The DNA for the CDR3 is TGTGCCAGCAAAACGCCTCAGGAGGGGTCCAACATTCAGTACTTC. Translation: CASKTPQEGSNIQYF.

The chain links TRBV5-1 to TRBJ2-5, with D possibly TRBD1 on 5 matching bases. Germline V gene sequence: CDR1 SGHRS, CDR2 YFSETQ. The germline V and J ends were trimmed by 4 bases and 1 base, with 11 bases remaining between them. The length of the CDR3 is 14 residues. The CDR3 reads CASSLGAAQETQYF. The CDR3 nucleotides read TGCGCCAGCAGCCTTGGGGCAGCCCAAGAGACCCAGTACTTC.

This chain links TRBV6-1 with TRBJ1-5; weak D call: TRBD1 (5 bases). CDR1 is MNHNS, CDR2 SASEGT, per germline. This CDR3 comprises 18 residues. With 2 bases removed from V and 0 bases from J, the gap between germline ends came to 17 bases. CDR3 in DNA: TGTGCCAGCAGTGAATTTGCCGGACAAGAATTTAGCAATCAGCCCCAGCATTTT. Protein product: CASSEFAGQEFSNQPQHF.

The chain employs TRBV4-1 and TRBJ2-7; TRBD2 might be the D (5 bases). Germline V gene data show CDR1 as MGHRA and CDR2 as YSYEKL. The CDR3 is 12 amino acids. V lost 4 bases, J lost 5 bases, and 9 bases lay in between. CDR3 protein: CASSRRGDEQYF. The CDR3 nucleotides read TGCGCCAGCAGCCGCCGGGGTGACGAGCAGTACTTC.

For the CDR3, the DNA is TGTGCCAGCAGTGTTACAGGGGTGGGCACTGAAGCTTTCTTT. Protein: CASSVTGVGTEAFF. This chain uses TRBV6-1 with TRBJ1-1; the match to TRBD1 covers 7 bases. The CDR3 length is 14 residues. With V trimmed by 4 bases and J by 4 bases, 6 bases remained unmatched. Germline V gene sequence: CDR1 MNHNS, CDR2 SASEGT.

The chain joins TRBV6-1 to TRBJ2-7, with 11 bases fitting TRBD2. With 6 bases clipped from V and 3 bases from J, the junction kept 4 bases outside the gene matches. The CDR3 has 14 amino acids. CDR1 and CDR2 from the germline V gene are MNHNS and SASEGT. The CDR3 DNA is TGTGCCAGCAGGTCCGGGACTAGCGGCTACGAGCAGTACTTC. Its translation: CASRSGTSGYEQYF.

The rearrangement joins TRBV11-3 to TRBJ2-1, with 9 bases identical to TRBD2. CDR3 length: 15 amino acids. V lost 8 bases, J lost 4 bases, and 9 bases stayed unmatched. From germline, CDR1 is SGHNT and CDR2 YENEEA. The CDR3: CASSVGTSSYNEQFF. CDR3 sequence (DNA): TGTGCCAGCTCGGTAGGGACTAGCTCTTACAATGAGCAGTTCTTC.

The V and J genes are TRBV5-1 and TRBJ1-6; D not resolved. The CDR3 sequence is 16 residues long. Germline-derived CDR1 and CDR2 are SGHRS and YFSETQ. Trimming left V 4 bases short and J 4 bases short, with 15 bases between. The CDR3: CASSLGPQNYNSPLHF. The DNA for the CDR3 is TGCGCCAGCAGCCTGGGTCCGCAGAATTATAATTCACCCCTCCACTTT.

CDR3 coding DNA: TGCGCCAGCAGCTTGTATCTGGTTTTGGAGGGACTAGCGGGGGGAGCCTACAATGAGCAGTTCTTC. Its protein is CASSLYLVLEGLAGGAYNEQFF. This chain uses TRBV5-1 with TRBJ2-1, with 15 bases aligning to TRBD2. The trim removed 1 base at V and 2 bases at J, leaving 16 bases unmatched. The CDR3 extends over 22 amino acids. Per the germline V gene, CDR1 is SGHRS and CDR2 is YFSETQ.

The J gene is TRBJ2-7, the V gene TRBV25-1; 7 bases fit TRBD2. The V gene end was trimmed by 6 bases and the J gene end by 3 bases; junction bases not matched to a gene: 20. The CDR3 contains 18 residues. Germline V CDR1 and CDR2: MGHDK, SYGVNS. CDR3 protein: CASSPTRLARDGSYEQYF. In DNA form, the CDR3 reads TGTGCCAGCAGCCCCACCAGACTAGCTCGCGACGGTAGCTACGAGCAGTACTTC.

This chain connects TRBV15 to TRBJ1-2; weak D call: TRBD1 (5 bases). V was cut by 1 base and J by 6 bases, with 12 bases left in between. The V gene's germline CDR1 is LNHNV and CDR2 YYDKDF (reference sequence). This CDR3 is 14 amino acids long. CDR3 residues: CATSRGGSLHGYTF. The CDR3 nucleotides are TGTGCCACCAGCAGAGGGGGCAGCTTACATGGCTACACCTTC.

The V gene is TRBV13, the J gene TRBJ2-2; 7 bases are a match to TRBD2. V was pared by 8 bases and J by 4 bases, with 13 bases of the junction left unmatched. This CDR3 is built from 16 residues. CDR1 PRHDT and CDR2 FYEKMQ come from the germline V gene (reference sequence). The CDR3 loop is CASGRRRGGVTGELFF. In nucleotides, the CDR3 is TGTGCCAGCGGAAGACGGAGGGGAGGGGTCACCGGGGAGCTGTTTTTT.